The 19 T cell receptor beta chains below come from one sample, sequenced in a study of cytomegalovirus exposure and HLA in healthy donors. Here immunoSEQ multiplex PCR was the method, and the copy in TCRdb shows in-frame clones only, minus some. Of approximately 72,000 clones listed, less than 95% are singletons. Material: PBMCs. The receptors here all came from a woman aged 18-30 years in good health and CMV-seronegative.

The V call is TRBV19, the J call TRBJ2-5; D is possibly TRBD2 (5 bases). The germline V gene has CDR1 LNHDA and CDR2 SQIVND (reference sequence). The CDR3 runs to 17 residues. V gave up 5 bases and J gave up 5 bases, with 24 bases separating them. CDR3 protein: CASSPVAGLLMGETQYF. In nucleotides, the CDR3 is TGTGCCAGTAGTCCGGTGGCGGGTTTACTTATGGGGGAGACCCAGTACTTC.

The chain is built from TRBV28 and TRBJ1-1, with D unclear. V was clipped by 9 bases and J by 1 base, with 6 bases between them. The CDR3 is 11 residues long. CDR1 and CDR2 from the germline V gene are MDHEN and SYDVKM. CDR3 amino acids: CASSRNTEAFF. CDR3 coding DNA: TGTGCCAGTTCCAGGAACACTGAAGCTTTCTTT.

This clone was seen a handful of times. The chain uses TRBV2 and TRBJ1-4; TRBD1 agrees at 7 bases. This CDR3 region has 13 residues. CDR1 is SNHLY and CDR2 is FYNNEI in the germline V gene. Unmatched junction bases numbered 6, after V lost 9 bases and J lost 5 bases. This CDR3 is CARRGTENEKLFF. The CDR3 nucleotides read TGTGCCAGGAGAGGGACAGAGAATGAAAAACTGTTTTTT. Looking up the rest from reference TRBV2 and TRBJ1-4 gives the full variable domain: EPEVTQTPSHQVTQMGQEVILRCVPISNHLYFYWYRQILGQKVEFLVSFYNNEISEKSEIFDDQFSVERPDGSNFTLKIRSTKLEDSAMYFCARRGTENEKLFFGSGTQLSVL.

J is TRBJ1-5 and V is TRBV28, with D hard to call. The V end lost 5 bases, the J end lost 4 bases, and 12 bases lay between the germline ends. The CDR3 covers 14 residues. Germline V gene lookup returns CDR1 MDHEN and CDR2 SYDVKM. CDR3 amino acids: CASSLNPRNQPQHF. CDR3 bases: TGTGCCAGCAGTCTTAATCCCAGAAATCAGCCCCAGCATTTT.

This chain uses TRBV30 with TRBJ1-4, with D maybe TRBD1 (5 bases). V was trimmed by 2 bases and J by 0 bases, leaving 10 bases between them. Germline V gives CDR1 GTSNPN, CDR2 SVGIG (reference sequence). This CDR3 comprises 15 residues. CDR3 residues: CAWSQTGATNEKLFF. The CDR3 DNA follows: TGTGCCTGGAGTCAAACAGGCGCAACTAATGAAAAACTGTTTTTT. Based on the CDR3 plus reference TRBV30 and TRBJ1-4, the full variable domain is SQTIHQWPATLVQPVGSPLSLECTVEGTSNPNLYWYRQAAGRGLQLLFYSVGIGQISSEVPQNLSASRPQDRQFILSSKKLLLSDSGFYLCAWSQTGATNEKLFFGSGTQLSVL.

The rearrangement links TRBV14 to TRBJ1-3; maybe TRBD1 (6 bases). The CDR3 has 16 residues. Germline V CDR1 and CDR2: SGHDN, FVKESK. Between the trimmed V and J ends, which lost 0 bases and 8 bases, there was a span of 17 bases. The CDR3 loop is CASSQEPNREIHTIYF. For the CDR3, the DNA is TGTGCCAGCAGCCAAGAACCAAACAGGGAGATACACACCATATATTTT.

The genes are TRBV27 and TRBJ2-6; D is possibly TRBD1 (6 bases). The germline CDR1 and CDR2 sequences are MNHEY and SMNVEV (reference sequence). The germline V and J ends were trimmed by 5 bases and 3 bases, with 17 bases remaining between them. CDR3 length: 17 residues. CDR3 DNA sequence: TGTGCCAGCAGTGCCCTGGACAGCCATAGTGGGGCCAACGTCCTGACTTTC. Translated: CASSALDSHSGANVLTF.

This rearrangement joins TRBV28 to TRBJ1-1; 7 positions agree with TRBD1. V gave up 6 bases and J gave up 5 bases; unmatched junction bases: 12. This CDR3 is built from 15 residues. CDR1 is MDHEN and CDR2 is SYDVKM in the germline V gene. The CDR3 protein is CASSPKTGQVTEAFF. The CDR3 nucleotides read TGTGCCAGCAGCCCCAAGACAGGGCAGGTGACTGAAGCTTTCTTT. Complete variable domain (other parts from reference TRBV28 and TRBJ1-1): DVKVTQSSRYLVKRTGEKVFLECVQDMDHENMFWYRQDPGLGLRLIYFSYDVKMKEKGDIPEGYSVSREKKERFSLILESASTNQTSMYLCASSPKTGQVTEAFFGQGTRLTVV.

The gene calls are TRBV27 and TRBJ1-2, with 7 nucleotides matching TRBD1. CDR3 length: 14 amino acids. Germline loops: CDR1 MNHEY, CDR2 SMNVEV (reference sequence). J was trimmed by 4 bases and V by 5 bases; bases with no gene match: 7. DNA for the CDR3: TGTGCCAGCAGTCCACAGGGGAGGAGCTATGGCTACACCTTC. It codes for CASSPQGRSYGYTF.

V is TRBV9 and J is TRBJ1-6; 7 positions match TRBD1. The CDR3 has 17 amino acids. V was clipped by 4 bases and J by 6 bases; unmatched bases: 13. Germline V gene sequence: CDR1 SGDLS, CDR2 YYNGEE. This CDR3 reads CASSSSGTVSPNSPLHF. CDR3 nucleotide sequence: TGTGCCAGCAGCTCCTCCGGGACAGTGTCTCCTAATTCACCCCTCCACTTT.

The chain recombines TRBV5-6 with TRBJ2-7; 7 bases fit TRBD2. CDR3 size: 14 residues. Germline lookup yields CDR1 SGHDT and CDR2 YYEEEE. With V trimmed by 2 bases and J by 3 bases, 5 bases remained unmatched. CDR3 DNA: TGTGCCAGCAGCTTCCCGGGGGGAAGCTACGAGCAGTACTTC. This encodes CASSFPGGSYEQYF.

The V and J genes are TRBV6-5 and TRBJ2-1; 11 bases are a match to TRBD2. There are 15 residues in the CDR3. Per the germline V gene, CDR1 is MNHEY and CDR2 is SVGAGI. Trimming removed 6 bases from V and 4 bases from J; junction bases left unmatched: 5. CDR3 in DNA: TGTGCCAGCAGGCCGGGACTAGCGGCTTACAATGAGCAGTTCTTC. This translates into CASRPGLAAYNEQFF.

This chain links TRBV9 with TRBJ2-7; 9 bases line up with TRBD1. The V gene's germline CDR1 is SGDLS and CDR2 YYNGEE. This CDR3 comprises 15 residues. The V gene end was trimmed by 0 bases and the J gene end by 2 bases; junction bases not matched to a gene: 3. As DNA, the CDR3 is TGTGCCAGCAGCGTAGCTGGGACAGGGACCTACGAGCAGTACTTC. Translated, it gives CASSVAGTGTYEQYF.

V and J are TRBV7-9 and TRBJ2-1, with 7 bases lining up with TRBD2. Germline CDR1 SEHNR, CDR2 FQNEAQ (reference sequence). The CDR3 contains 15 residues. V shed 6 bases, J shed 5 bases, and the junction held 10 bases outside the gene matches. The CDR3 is CASSSTWGGDNEQFF. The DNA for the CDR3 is TGTGCCAGCAGTTCAACCTGGGGGGGAGACAATGAGCAGTTCTTC.

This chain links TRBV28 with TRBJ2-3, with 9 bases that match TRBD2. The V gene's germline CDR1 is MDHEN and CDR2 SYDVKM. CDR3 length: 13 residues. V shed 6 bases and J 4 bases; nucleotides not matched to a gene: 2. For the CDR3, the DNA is TGTGCCAGCAGGCTAGCGGGGTCAGATACGCAGTATTTT. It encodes CASRLAGSDTQYF.

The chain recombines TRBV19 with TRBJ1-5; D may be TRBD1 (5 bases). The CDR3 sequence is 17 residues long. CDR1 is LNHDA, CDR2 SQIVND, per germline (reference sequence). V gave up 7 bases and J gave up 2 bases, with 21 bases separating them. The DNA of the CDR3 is TGTGCCAGTAATCACCCAGCTGGGGGGTCAGGCAATCAGCCCCAGCATTTT. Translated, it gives CASNHPAGGSGNQPQHF.

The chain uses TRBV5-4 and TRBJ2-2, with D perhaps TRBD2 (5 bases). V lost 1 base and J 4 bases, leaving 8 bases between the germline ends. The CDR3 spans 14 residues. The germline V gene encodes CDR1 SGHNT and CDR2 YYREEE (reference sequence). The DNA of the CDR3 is TGTGCCAGCAGCTTGCGGGGTGGCACCGGGGAGCTGTTTTTT. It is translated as CASSLRGGTGELFF.

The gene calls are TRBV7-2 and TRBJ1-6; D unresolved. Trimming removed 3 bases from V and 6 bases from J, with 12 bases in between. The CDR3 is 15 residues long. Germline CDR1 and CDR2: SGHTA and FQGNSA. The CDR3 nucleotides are TGTGCCAGCAGCTTGATACAGCCAGTTAATTCACCCCTCCACTTT. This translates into CASSLIQPVNSPLHF.

The CDR3 sequence is CASSLLQSTGHTGELFF. As DNA, the CDR3 is TGTGCCAGCAGTTTACTCCAATCGACAGGGCACACCGGGGAGCTGTTTTTT. V gene TRBV27 combines with J gene TRBJ2-2, with 7 bases aligning to TRBD1. The CDR3 extends over 17 amino acids. V was clipped by 2 bases and J by 3 bases; unmatched bases: 9. Germline V gene sequence: CDR1 MNHEY, CDR2 SMNVEV (reference sequence).